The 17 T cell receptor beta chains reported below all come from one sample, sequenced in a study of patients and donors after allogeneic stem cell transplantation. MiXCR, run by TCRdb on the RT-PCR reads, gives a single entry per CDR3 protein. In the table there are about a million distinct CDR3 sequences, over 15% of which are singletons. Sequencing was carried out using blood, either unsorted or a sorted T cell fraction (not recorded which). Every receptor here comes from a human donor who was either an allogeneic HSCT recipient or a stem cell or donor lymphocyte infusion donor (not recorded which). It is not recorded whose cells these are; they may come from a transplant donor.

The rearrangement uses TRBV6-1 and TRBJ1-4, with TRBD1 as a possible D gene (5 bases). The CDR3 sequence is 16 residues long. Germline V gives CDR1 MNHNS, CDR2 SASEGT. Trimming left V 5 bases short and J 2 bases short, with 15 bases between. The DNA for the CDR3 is TGTGCCAGCAGTCAGGGACTTAGCACCACTAATGAAAAACTGTTTTTT. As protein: CASSQGLSTTNEKLFF.

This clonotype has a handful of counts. DNA of the CDR3: TGTGCCAGCAGACTGCAGGACCGCGGCTACACCTTC. Its translation: CASRLQDRGYTF. The genes are TRBV12-3 or TRBV12-4 and TRBJ1-2, with D hard to call. This CDR3 contains 12 residues. V dropped 6 bases and J dropped 8 bases, with 13 bases sitting between them.

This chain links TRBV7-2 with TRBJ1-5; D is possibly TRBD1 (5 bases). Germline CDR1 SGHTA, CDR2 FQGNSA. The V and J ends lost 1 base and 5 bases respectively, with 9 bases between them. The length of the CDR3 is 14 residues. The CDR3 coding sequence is TGTGCCAGCAGCTTAGGGGGGTCGGATCAGCCCCAGCATTTT. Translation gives CASSLGGSDQPQHF.

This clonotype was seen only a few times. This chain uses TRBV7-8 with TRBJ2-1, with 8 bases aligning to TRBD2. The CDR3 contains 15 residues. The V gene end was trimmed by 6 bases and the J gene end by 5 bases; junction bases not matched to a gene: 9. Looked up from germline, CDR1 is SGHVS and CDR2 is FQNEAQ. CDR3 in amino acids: CASSMGLDGNNEQFF. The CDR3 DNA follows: TGTGCCAGCAGTATGGGACTAGATGGGAACAATGAGCAGTTCTTC.

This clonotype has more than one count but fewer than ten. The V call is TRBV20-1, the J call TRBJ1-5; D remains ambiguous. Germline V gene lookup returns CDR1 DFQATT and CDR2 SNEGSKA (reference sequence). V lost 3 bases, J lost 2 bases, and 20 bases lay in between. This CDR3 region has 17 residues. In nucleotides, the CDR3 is TGCAGTGCTAGCTCCCTCGGGCGGGGATCTCGCAATCAGCCCCAGCATTTT. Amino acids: CSASSLGRGSRNQPQHF.

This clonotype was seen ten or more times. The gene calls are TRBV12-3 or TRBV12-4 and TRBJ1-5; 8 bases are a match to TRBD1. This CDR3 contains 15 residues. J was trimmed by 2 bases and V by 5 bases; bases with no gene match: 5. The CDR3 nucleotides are TGTGCCAGCAGTCCTCAGGGGGCTCGCAATCAGCCCCAGCATTTT. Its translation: CASSPQGARNQPQHF.

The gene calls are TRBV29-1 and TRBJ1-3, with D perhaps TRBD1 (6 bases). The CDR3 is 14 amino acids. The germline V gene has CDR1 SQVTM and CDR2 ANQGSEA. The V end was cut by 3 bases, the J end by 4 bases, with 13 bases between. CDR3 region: CSVEGWGPGNTIYF. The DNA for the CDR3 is TGCAGCGTTGAGGGATGGGGGCCGGGAAACACCATATATTTT.

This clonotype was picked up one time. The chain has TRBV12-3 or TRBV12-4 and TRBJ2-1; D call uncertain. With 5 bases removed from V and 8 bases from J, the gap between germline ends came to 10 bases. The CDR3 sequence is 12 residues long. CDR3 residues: CASSIETHEQFF. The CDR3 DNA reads TGTGCCAGCAGTATAGAAACCCATGAGCAGTTCTTC.

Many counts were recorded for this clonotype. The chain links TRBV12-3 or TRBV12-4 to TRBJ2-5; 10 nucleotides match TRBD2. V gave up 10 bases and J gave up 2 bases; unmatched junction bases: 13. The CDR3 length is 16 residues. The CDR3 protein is CAITIFGTSEQETQYF. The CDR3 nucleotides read TGTGCCATCACGATCTTTGGGACTAGCGAACAAGAGACCCAGTACTTC.

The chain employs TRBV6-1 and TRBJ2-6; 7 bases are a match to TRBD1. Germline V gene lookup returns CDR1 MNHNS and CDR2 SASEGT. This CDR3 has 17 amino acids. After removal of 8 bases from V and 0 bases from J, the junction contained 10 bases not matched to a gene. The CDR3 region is CASLPKDRNSGANVLTF. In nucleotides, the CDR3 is TGTGCCAGCCTCCCAAAGGACAGGAACTCTGGGGCCAACGTCCTGACTTTC.

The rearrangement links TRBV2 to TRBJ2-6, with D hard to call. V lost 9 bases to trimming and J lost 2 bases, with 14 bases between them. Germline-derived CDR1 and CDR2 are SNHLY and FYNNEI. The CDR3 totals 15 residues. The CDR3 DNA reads TGTGCCAGATCTCCGGACGGCGCTGGGGCCAACGTCCTGACTTTC. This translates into CARSPDGAGANVLTF.

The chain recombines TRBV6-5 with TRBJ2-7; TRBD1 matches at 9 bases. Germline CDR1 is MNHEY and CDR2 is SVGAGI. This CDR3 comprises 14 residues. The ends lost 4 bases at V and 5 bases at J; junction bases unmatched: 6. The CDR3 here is CASSSPDRGHEQYF. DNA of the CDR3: TGTGCCAGCAGTTCTCCGGACAGGGGACACGAGCAGTACTTC.

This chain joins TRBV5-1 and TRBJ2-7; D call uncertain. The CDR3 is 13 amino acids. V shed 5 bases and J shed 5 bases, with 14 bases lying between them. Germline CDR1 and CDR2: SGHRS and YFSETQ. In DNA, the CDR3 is TGCGCCAGCAGGTGGGCAGGTGGGAACGAGCAGTACTTC. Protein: CASRWAGGNEQYF. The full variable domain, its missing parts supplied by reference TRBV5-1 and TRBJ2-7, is KAGVTQTPRYLIKTRGQQVTLSCSPISGHRSVSWYQQTPGQGLQFLFEYFSETQRNKGNFPGRFSGRQFSNSRSEMNVSTLELGDSALYLCASRWAGGNEQYFGPGTRLTVT.

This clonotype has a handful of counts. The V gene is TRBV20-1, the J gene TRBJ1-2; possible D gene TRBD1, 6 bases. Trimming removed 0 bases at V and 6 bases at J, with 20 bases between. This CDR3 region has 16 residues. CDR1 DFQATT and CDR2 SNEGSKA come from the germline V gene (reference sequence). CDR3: CSARDLSAGAPDGYTF. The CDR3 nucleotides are TGCAGTGCTAGAGACCTATCGGCGGGGGCGCCTGATGGCTACACCTTC.

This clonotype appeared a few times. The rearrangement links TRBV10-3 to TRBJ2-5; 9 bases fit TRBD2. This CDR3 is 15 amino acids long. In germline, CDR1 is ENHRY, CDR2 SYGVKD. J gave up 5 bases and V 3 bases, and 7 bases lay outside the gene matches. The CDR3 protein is CAISDGGGAGETQYF. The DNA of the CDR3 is TGTGCCATCAGTGACGGCGGGGGGGCTGGGGAGACCCAGTACTTC.

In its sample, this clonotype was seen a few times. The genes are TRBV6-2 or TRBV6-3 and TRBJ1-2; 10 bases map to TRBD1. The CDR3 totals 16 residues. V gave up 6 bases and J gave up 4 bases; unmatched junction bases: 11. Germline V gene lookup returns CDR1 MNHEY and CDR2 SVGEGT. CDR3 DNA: TGTGCCAGCAGCTCCAATGACAGGGGGCTTGTCTATGGCTACACCTTC. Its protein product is CASSSNDRGLVYGYTF.

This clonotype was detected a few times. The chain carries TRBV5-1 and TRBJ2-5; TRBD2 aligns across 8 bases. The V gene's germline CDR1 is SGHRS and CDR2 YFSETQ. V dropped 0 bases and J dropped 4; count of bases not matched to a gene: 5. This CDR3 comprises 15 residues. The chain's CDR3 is CASSLGAGVAETQYF. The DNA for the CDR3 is TGCGCCAGCAGCTTGGGAGCGGGAGTCGCAGAGACCCAGTACTTC.